This TCR beta chain was identified during a study of T cells in Graves' hyperthyroidism and ophthalmopathy. Study-level background: Blood was drawn when the patient was first diagnosed and still untreated. Study-level findings and limits: Within blood appeared most thyroid clonotypes that had expanded above 0.001.

Newly diagnosed hyperthyroidism, duration under 2 months, in patients aged 18 to 65. The table lists this clonotype with a few counts. The target antigen is unknown. Trimming left V 0 bases short and J 1 base short, with 11 bases between. This CDR3 is 15 amino acids long. Germline V lookup: CDR1 DFQATT, CDR2 SNEGSKA (reference sequence). Amplification of TCR beta CDR3 regions used RNA as the template. The HTBI set primed first-round TCR CDR3 RT-PCR. TCRdb used MiXCR to reprocess the multiplex PCR reads, holding one entry per CDR3 protein. This sample has around 690,000 distinct CDR3 sequences; 17% occur once, and the top ten carry roughly a sixth.

The clonotype was recovered from a man aged 45-65 years with Graves' hyperthyroidism. Material for sequencing was blood. The V gene is TRBV20-1, the J gene TRBJ2-3; D is unresolved. For the CDR3, the DNA is TGCAGTGCTAGAGAGCAAAGTCGGGGCACAGATACGCAGTATTTT. Translation gives CSAREQSRGTDTQYF.